The next 25 T cell receptor beta chains were all read from a single sample in a study of regulatory T cells in long-lasting Graves disease. The authors built TCR beta libraries using iRepertoire HTBI primers and Arm-PCR of CDR3 regions. TCRdb called the multiplex PCR reads again in MiXCR, with one record for every CDR3 protein. Among hundreds of thousands of distinct CDR3 sequences listed, around 32% were seen once. Time point meaning: persistent/refractory GD, antithyroid drugs over 5 years with positive TRAb. The TCR library was made from RNA extracted from PBMCs. Material: peripheral blood mononuclear cells (PBMCs), obtained when the disease was refractory, from a patient treated with antithyroid drugs. These receptors were obtained from a female donor with Graves disease.

This clonotype was observed a few times. This chain links TRBV6-1 with TRBJ2-6; unclear D gene. Per the germline V gene, CDR1 is MNHNS and CDR2 is SASEGT. The ends were cut back, 2 bases at V and 4 bases at J, with 9 bases in the middle. This CDR3 is built from 15 residues. CDR3 amino acids: CASSERVAGANVLTF. The CDR3 nucleotides are TGTGCCAGCAGTGAAAGGGTTGCGGGGGCCAACGTCCTGACTTTC.

This clonotype was seen a few times. The chain employs TRBV20-1 and TRBJ2-7; D might be TRBD1 (6 bases). CDR1 and CDR2 (germline): DFQATT, SNEGSKA (reference sequence). The CDR3 is 13 amino acids. The V and J ends lost 3 bases and 1 base respectively, with 10 bases between them. As DNA, the CDR3 is TGCAGTGCTAGTGGGGGCAGTTCCTACGAGCAGTACTTC. This codes for CSASGGSSYEQYF.

This clonotype was seen repeatedly, ten times or more. The V and J genes are TRBV27 and TRBJ1-4; perhaps TRBD1 as D (5 bases). V lost 3 bases and J lost 3, with 17 bases in between. CDR1 and CDR2 from the germline V gene are MNHEY and SMNVEV (reference sequence). This CDR3 contains 17 residues. CDR3 loop: CASSFTVRDGPNEKLFF. The CDR3 DNA follows: TGTGCCAGCAGTTTTACCGTCCGGGACGGACCTAATGAAAAACTGTTTTTT.

The V and J genes are TRBV30 and TRBJ1-6, with D perhaps TRBD1 (5 bases). CDR3 length equals 16 residues. V dropped 3 bases and J dropped 7 bases, with 19 bases sitting between them. CDR1 and CDR2 (germline): GTSNPN, SVGIG (reference sequence). The DNA of the CDR3 is TGTGCCTGGAGCCGAGGGACTTCCGATCGCAATTCACCCCTCCACTTT. Translation: CAWSRGTSDRNSPLHF.

This chain connects TRBV3-1 to TRBJ1-3; D not certain. Trimming left V 1 base short and J 4 bases short, with 5 bases between. The germline CDR1 and CDR2 sequences are LGHDT and YNNKEL (reference sequence). The length of the CDR3 is 13 residues. The chain's CDR3 is CASSQAAGNTIYF. CDR3 nucleotide sequence: TGTGCCAGCAGCCAAGCTGCGGGAAACACCATATATTTT. The full variable domain, its missing parts supplied by reference TRBV3-1 and TRBJ1-3, is DTAVSQTPKYLVTQMGNDKSIKCEQNLGHDTMYWYKQDSKKFLKIMFSYNNKELIINETVPNRFSPKSPDKAHLNLHINSLELGDSAVYFCASSQAAGNTIYFGEGSWLTVV.

Regarding this clonotype: The CDR3 does not close with the conserved phenylalanine or tryptophan, likely indicating a read error. The genes are TRBV28 and TRBJ2-7; tentatively, D is TRBD1 (6 bases). CDR1 and CDR2 (germline): MDHEN, SYDVKM. V was shortened by 5 bases and J by 4 bases, with 9 bases between the two germline ends. There are 12 residues in the CDR3. DNA of the CDR3: TGTGCCAGCAGTGGTCAGGGGTACGAGCAGTACCTC. Its protein is CASSGQGYEQYL.

This clonotype was seen a few times. The chain joins TRBV6-9 to TRBJ1-5; no clear D. CDR1 is MNHGY and CDR2 is SVAAGI in the germline V gene. There are 15 residues in the CDR3. V lost 3 bases, J lost 0 bases, and 9 bases lay in between. In DNA, the CDR3 is TGTGCCAGCAGTTACACTAAGGGTAGCAATCAGCCCCAGCATTTT. This gives the protein CASSYTKGSNQPQHF.

This sequence joins TRBV6-2 or TRBV6-3 and TRBJ2-7, with 9 bases that match TRBD2. CDR3 length equals 14 residues. With 4 bases clipped from V and 5 bases from J, the junction kept 6 bases outside the gene matches. CDR1 and CDR2 from the germline V gene are MNHEY and SVGEGT. In DNA form, the CDR3 reads TGTGCCAGCAGTTTGGGACTAGCTTTTAACGAGCAGTACTTC. Its translation: CASSLGLAFNEQYF.

The V and J genes are TRBV12-3 or TRBV12-4 and TRBJ2-3; TRBD2 matches 9 bases. After removal of 6 bases from V and 6 bases from J, the junction contained 10 bases not matched to a gene. The CDR3 length is 15 residues. As DNA, the CDR3 is TGTGCCAGCAGCCCTCACGCGGGGGGGGGCGATACGCAGTATTTT. This codes for CASSPHAGGGDTQYF.

The chain recombines TRBV7-9 with TRBJ1-2; 9 bases fit TRBD1. Germline CDR1 reads SEHNR; CDR2 reads FQNEAQ (reference sequence). V lost 5 bases and J lost 3; bases outside the gene matches: 7. This CDR3 is 15 amino acids long. As DNA, the CDR3 is TGTGCCAGCAGCCGGGACAGGGATTTTGACTATGGCTACACCTTC. Translation gives CASSRDRDFDYGYTF.

The chain recombines TRBV30 with TRBJ1-3; a weak D match, TRBD1 (5 bases). V gave up 4 bases and J gave up 1 base, with 11 bases separating them. The CDR3 runs 14 residues. Germline CDR1 reads GTSNPN; CDR2 reads SVGIG (reference sequence). The CDR3 DNA reads TGTGCCTGGACGAGGGGAAATTCTGGAAACACCATATATTTT. Translated: CAWTRGNSGNTIYF.

This clonotype was seen a few times. The chain recombines TRBV4-1 with TRBJ2-7; 9 bases agree with TRBD2. The V and J ends lost 1 base and 2 bases, in that order; junction bases with no gene match: 3. CDR3 length: 15 residues. The V gene's germline CDR1 is MGHRA and CDR2 YSYEKL. The DNA for the CDR3 is TGCGCCAGCAGCCAAGGGACTAGCGCAGCCTACGAGCAGTACTTC. Encoded protein: CASSQGTSAAYEQYF.

As for this clonotype: The junction departs from germline at one end; a sequencing error may be responsible. The CDR3: CASTNRVGDTEALF. CDR3 sequence (DNA): TGTGCCAGCACCAACCGGGTAGGGGACACTGAAGCTCTCTTT. The chain employs TRBV6-1 and TRBJ1-1, with D perhaps TRBD1 (6 bases). From germline, CDR1 is MNHNS and CDR2 SASEGT. The CDR3 loop spans 14 amino acids.

This clonotype came up many times. The chain links TRBV12-3 or TRBV12-4 to TRBJ1-3; possible D gene TRBD1, 5 bases. Trimming left V 7 bases short and J 6 bases short, with 16 bases between. The CDR3 has 14 residues. DNA for the CDR3: TGTGCCAGCACCTTGGGGGGGATAGAAAACACCATATATTTT. Amino acid sequence: CASTLGGIENTIYF.

This clonotype was observed a few times. The CDR3 region has the DNA TGCAGTGCTAGCCGGGACGGCGGCCCTGGAAACACCATATATTTT. Translation: CSASRDGGPGNTIYF. The genes are TRBV20-1 and TRBJ1-3; TRBD1 might be the D (5 bases). Germline values: CDR1 DFQATT, CDR2 SNEGSKA (reference sequence). CDR3 length: 15 residues. Trimming cost V 3 bases and J 2 bases, with 14 bases left between them.

This clonotype appeared a few times. The chain uses TRBV12-3 or TRBV12-4 and TRBJ1-5, with TRBD1 matching over 11 bases. V shed 3 bases, J shed 7 bases, and the junction held 5 bases outside the gene matches. The CDR3 loop spans 15 amino acids. In DNA, the CDR3 is TGTGCCAGCAGTTTCGGGGGACAGGGGGGGCAGCCCCAGCATTTT. It translates to CASSFGGQGGQPQHF.

The chain links TRBV20-1 to TRBJ2-5, with a possible D match to TRBD1 (5 bases). Trimming cost V 0 bases and J 0 bases, with 14 bases left between them. In germline, CDR1 is DFQATT, CDR2 SNEGSKA (reference sequence). This CDR3 is built from 16 residues. CDR3 sequence: CSAREAGRFYQETQYF. CDR3 coding DNA: TGCAGTGCTAGAGAGGCAGGGCGCTTCTACCAAGAGACCCAGTACTTC.

This clonotype was seen repeatedly, ten times or more. The chain recombines TRBV28 with TRBJ1-1; no clear D gene. Germline CDR1 MDHEN, CDR2 SYDVKM. This CDR3 contains 14 residues. Trimming took 7 bases from V and 0 from J, leaving 12 bases between them. CDR3 in DNA: TGTGCCAGCATCCCAGGAGATATGAACACTGAAGCTTTCTTT. This encodes CASIPGDMNTEAFF. The variable domain in full, completed from reference TRBV28 and TRBJ1-1, reads DVKVTQSSRYLVKRTGEKVFLECVQDMDHENMFWYRQDPGLGLRLIYFSYDVKMKEKGDIPEGYSVSREKKERFSLILESASTNQTSMYLCASIPGDMNTEAFFGQGTRLTVV.

The CDR3 DNA follows: TGCAGTGCTCAAAGCTCCGATGGGACCCAGTACTTC. It yields the protein CSAQSSDGTQYF. This chain joins TRBV20-1 and TRBJ2-5; D remains ambiguous. CDR3 length: 12 residues. CDR1 and CDR2 (germline): DFQATT, SNEGSKA (reference sequence). Trimming cost V 5 bases and J 7 bases, with 14 bases left between them.

This clonotype was seen only a few times. The junction differs from germline at one of its ends, possibly a read error. The V and J genes are TRBV28 and TRBJ1-4; D is perhaps TRBD1 (6 bases). The CDR3 covers 15 residues. Per the germline V gene, CDR1 is MDHEN and CDR2 is SYDVKM. The CDR3 spells CAGRPTGTRNEKLFF. The DNA of the CDR3 is TGTGCCGGCAGGCCGACCGGGACACGTAATGAAAAACTGTTTTTT.

This clonotype was counted a few times. The rearrangement joins TRBV30 to TRBJ2-5, with TRBD1 as a possible D gene (5 bases). The CDR3 has 13 amino acids. V was shortened by 3 bases and J by 5 bases, with 13 bases between the two germline ends. The germline V gene has CDR1 GTSNPN and CDR2 SVGIG (reference sequence). CDR3 coding DNA: TGTGCCTGGAGCCCAGGGTATAGGGAGACCCAGTACTTC. Its protein product is CAWSPGYRETQYF.

This chain joins TRBV2 and TRBJ1-3; 7 positions match TRBD1. The CDR3 has 17 residues. V was pared by 5 bases and J by 1 base, with 11 bases of the junction left unmatched. The germline CDR1 and CDR2 sequences are SNHLY and FYNNEI. The CDR3 DNA sequence: TGTGCCAGCAGTTCCCGGGACAGAGTTATTTCTGGAAACACCATATATTTT. The encoded protein is CASSSRDRVISGNTIYF. The full variable domain, in which reference TRBV2 and TRBJ1-3 provide the parts outside the CDR3, is EPEVTQTPSHQVTQMGQEVILRCVPISNHLYFYWYRQILGQKVEFLVSFYNNEISEKSEIFDDQFSVERPDGSNFTLKIRSTKLEDSAMYFCASSSRDRVISGNTIYFGEGSWLTVV.

The DNA for the CDR3 is TGTGCCAGCAGATCGCGACTAGCGGGAGAACGGACAGATACGCAGTATTTT. Translating it yields CASRSRLAGERTDTQYF. The chain carries TRBV11-2 and TRBJ2-3; the match to TRBD2 covers 12 bases. Losses at the gene ends were 6 bases for V and 3 bases for J; bases not matched to a gene: 10. Germline V gene sequence: CDR1 SGHAT, CDR2 FQNNGV. The CDR3 length is 17 residues.

This clonotype was seen a few times. This chain joins TRBV2 and TRBJ1-5, with D unclear. Trimming removed 7 bases at V and 0 bases at J, with 7 bases between. CDR1 is SNHLY, CDR2 FYNNEI, per germline. This CDR3 is built from 13 residues. The DNA for the CDR3 is TGTGCCAGCATGTGGGATAGCAATCAGCCCCAGCATTTT. Its protein product is CASMWDSNQPQHF.

V gene TRBV28 combines with J gene TRBJ1-5; 7 bases fit TRBD1. This CDR3 comprises 19 residues. In germline, CDR1 is MDHEN, CDR2 SYDVKM. Unmatched junction bases numbered 12, after V lost 1 base and J lost 0 bases. The CDR3 DNA reads TGTGCCAGCAGTTTATTAGAGGGACAGATCCTGACTAGCAATCAGCCCCAGCATTTT. This translates into CASSLLEGQILTSNQPQHF.